The 5 T cell receptor beta chains listed next were all sequenced from one sample in a study of CD4 and CD8 cells across lung adenocarcinoma regions. In TCRdb, the PCR reads were re-called with MiXCR into one record per CDR3 protein. The sample contains around 9,700 distinct CDR3 sequences, about 53% of which appear only once. The sequencing input was CD4+ T cells from the center of a lung tumor. The source is a male donor with lung adenocarcinoma. The CD4 and CD8 labels of this study may be unreliable.

In its sample, this clonotype is large. CDR3 sequence (DNA): TGTGCCAGCAGACGGGACAGGGGGTACCCAGATACGCAGTATTTT. It translates to CASRRDRGYPDTQYF. The J gene is TRBJ2-3, the V gene TRBV6-1, with TRBD1 matching over 11 bases. V was clipped by 6 bases and J by 4 bases; unmatched bases: 6. Germline V gene lookup returns CDR1 MNHNS and CDR2 SASEGT. The CDR3 length is 15 residues.

This clonotype turned up a few times. The gene calls are TRBV6-5 and TRBJ2-1, with 9 bases lining up with TRBD1. The junction had 6 bases not matched to a gene; V was cut back by 0 bases and J by 9 bases. The CDR3 is 15 amino acids. CDR1 and CDR2 from the germline V gene are MNHEY and SVGAGI. The CDR3 spells CASSYSGQGIAEQFF. The CDR3 DNA is TGTGCCAGCAGTTACTCCGGACAGGGGATTGCTGAGCAGTTCTTC.

This clonotype was counted ten times or more. CDR3 sequence (DNA): TGTGCCAGCAGCGTAGGACTAGCGACCGACAATGAGCAGTTCTTC. Translating it yields CASSVGLATDNEQFF. V and J are TRBV9 and TRBJ2-1, with 8 bases fitting TRBD2. The trim removed 0 bases at V and 5 bases at J, leaving 4 bases unmatched. Germline V gives CDR1 SGDLS, CDR2 YYNGEE. This CDR3 contains 15 residues. Full variable domain (missing parts from reference TRBV9 and TRBJ2-1): DSGVTQTPKHLITATGQRVTLRCSPRSGDLSVYWYQQSLDQGLQFLIQYYNGEERAKGNILERFSAQQFPDLHSELNLSSLELGDSALYFCASSVGLATDNEQFFGPGTRLTVL.

This clonotype was counted many times. The rearrangement joins TRBV6-2 or TRBV6-3 to TRBJ2-7; a weak D match, TRBD2 (5 bases). Trimming left V 7 bases short and J 2 bases short, with 15 bases between. Germline V gene lookup returns CDR1 MNHEY and CDR2 SVGEGT. The CDR3 has 14 residues. The CDR3 DNA is TGTGCCAGCACCCGGGATGCATCCACCTACGAGCAGTACTTC. Translated, it gives CASTRDASTYEQYF.

This clonotype was found a few times. This may arise from a read error, as a much more abundant clone is one base away. The chain uses TRBV7-2 and TRBJ2-1; D gene unclear. V was cut by 1 base and J by 10 bases, with 14 bases left in between. CDR3 length: 14 residues. The germline CDR1 and CDR2 sequences are SGHTA and FQGNSA. The CDR3 DNA follows: TGTGCCAGCAGCTTAGGTCGCGGTTCCTACGAGCAGTTCTTC. Translation gives CASSLGRGSYEQFF. The full variable domain, with the rest looked up from reference TRBV7-2 and TRBJ2-1, is GAGVSQSPSNKVTEKGKDVELRCDPISGHTALYWYRQSLGQGLEFLIYFQGNSAPDKSGLPSDRFSAERTGGSVSTLTIQRTQQEDSAVYLCASSLGRGSYEQFFGPGTRLTVL.